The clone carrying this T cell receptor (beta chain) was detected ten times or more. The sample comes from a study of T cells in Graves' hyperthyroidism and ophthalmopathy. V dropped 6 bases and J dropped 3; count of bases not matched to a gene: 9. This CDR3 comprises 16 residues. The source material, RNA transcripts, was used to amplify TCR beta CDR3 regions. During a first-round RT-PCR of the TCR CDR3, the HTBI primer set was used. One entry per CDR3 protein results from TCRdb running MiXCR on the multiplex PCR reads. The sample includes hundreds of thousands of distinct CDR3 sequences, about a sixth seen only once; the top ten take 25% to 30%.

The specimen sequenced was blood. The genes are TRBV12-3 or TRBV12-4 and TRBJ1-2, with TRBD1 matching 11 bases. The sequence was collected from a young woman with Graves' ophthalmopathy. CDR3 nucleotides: TGTGCCAGCAGCGGACGCGGACAGGGGGCTGACTATGGCTACACCTTC. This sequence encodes CASSGRGQGADYGYTF.